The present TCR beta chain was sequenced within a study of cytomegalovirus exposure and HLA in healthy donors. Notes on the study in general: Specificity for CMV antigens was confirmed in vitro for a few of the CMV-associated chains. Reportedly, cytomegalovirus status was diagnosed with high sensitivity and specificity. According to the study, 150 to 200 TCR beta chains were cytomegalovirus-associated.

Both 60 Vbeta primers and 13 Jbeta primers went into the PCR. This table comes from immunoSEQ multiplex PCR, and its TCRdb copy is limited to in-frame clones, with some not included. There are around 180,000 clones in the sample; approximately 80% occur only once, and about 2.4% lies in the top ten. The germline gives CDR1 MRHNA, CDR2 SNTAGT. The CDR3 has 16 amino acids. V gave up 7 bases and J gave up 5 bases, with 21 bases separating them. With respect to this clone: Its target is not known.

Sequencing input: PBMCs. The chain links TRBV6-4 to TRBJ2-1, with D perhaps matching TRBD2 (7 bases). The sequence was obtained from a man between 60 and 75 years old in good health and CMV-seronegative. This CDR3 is CASIRRGAGQDNEQFF. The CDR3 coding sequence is TGTGCCAGCATTCGCCGGGGGGCAGGGCAAGACAATGAGCAGTTCTTC.